Sequencing of this T cell receptor (beta chain) was carried out in a study of cytomegalovirus exposure and HLA in healthy donors. Whole-study findings and limits: Exclusion as indistinguishable affected some V segments, including TRBV6-2 and TRBV6-3. Associated with cytomegalovirus, according to the listing, were 150 to 200 TCR beta chains. Many donors carried some public TCRs, although rarity characterized most TCR sequences.

The primer mix had 60 Vbeta and 13 Jbeta primers. Original data processing: Later work found around 80 million unique TCR beta chains, with 9.5 million to 11 million shared. Using immunoSEQ multiplex PCR, the repertoire was profiled, and TCRdb retains in-frame clones only, with some absent. V and J calls and clone size follow that table, whereas D and trimming were derived from the DNA. The sample records around 100,000 clones, over 70% being singletons. In regard to this clone: Its specificity is not known.

The CDR3 loop spans 14 amino acids. Trimming cost V 5 bases and J 8 bases; bases outside gene matches: 7. Germline V gene sequence: CDR1 SGHAT, CDR2 FQNNGV. The sequenced sample was PBMCs. The receptor's source is a man aged 45-65 years in good health and CMV-seronegative. The chain is built from TRBV11-2 and TRBJ2-2, with TRBD2 matching 8 bases. The CDR3: CASSAGLGEGELFF. The CDR3 DNA follows: TGTGCCAGCAGCGCGGGACTAGGGGAGGGGGAGCTGTTTTTT.